This paragraph reports one T cell receptor (beta chain). The specificity of this receptor is unknown. Qualities for individual bases were not recorded, and no much larger clone is one base off. The data originate from a study of cytomegalovirus exposure and HLA in healthy donors (dated by TCRdb to 2016 to 2017). For context, the study as a whole: An earlier analysis of roughly 500 of the donors reported 276 Gb of sequence data and around 100 million unique TCR beta sequences obtained from around 190 million T cells. Roughly 300 gigabases of sequencing data and 78 million or so unique TCR sequences were included in an early release covering roughly 700 HLA-typed donors. Among the roughly 400 genotyped donors, about 85% belonged to the genetic ancestry cluster associated with self-reported Caucasian donors. The study was designed to test whether signatures of past pathogen exposure could be identified by cataloging public T cell receptors. The study used immunosequencing to profile the T cell repertoires of about 670 subjects and linked those repertoires to cytomegalovirus serostatus. Besides the first cohort of around 700 subjects, a separate validation cohort made up of 95 to 150 different subjects was used. To predict cytomegalovirus infection status, the study brought together high-throughput TCR immunosequencing, statistical association of individual TCRs with disease status, and machine learning. In a later analysis, previously published TCR beta repertoires from more than 500 donors were re-analyzed and high-resolution HLA genotyping was added so that TCR occurrence patterns could be studied. In the later analysis, no new phenotypic data were used to find candidate immune exposures; instead, reliance was placed on TCR beta sequences and their occurrence across donors. In an earlier analysis of more than 550 of the donors, high-throughput TCR beta sequencing was used to judge whether each TCR beta V gene segment behaved as functional or pseudogenic. Donor age, sex, ethnicity and CMV serostatus were compiled together with the repertoire data. Genome-wide SNP genotypes for about 55% of the roughly 670 donors were used in a later genetic analysis, which treated that subset as a discovery cohort. All discovery cohort repertoires had been generated using a single sequencing platform. Class I and class II HLA loci were covered by the typing at four-digit resolution. The number of donors typed differed by locus, with roughly 620-630 for A, B, C, DRB1 and DQB1, roughly 520 for DQA1, over 600 for DPA1, and approximately 470 for DPB1. About 5 DR-DQ haplotypes were handled as single units for association and clustering, since linkage in the cohort was strong. On average, roughly 240,000 unique TCR beta nucleotide sequences were sequenced per donor among about 400 genotyped donors of the cohort, with approximately 18% of those sequences being non-productive. What the work shows at the level of the full study, not this receptor alone: An earlier analysis of roughly 570 of the donors showed that most TCR beta V segments appeared in productive rearrangements either about 90% or about 30% of the time, which broadly matched IMGT annotations. HLA typing was unavailable for some donors at each locus, so association tests used only the typed subset. CMV serostatus was the only immune exposure information available for the cohort. In a later analysis, several top co-occurrence clusters were reported to appear linked to parvovirus B19, influenza, CMV and Epstein-Barr virus. A later genetic analysis reported fewer N-insertions in productive TCRs among donors in an Asian-associated ancestry cluster than the roughly 670-donor mean. A further reported finding was that TCR beta sequences accurately predicted the HLA-A and HLA-B alleles for most subjects in the first cohort. According to a later analysis, TCR association rates differed among HLA loci, with DRB1 alleles showing the most associated TCRs and HLA-C alleles showing the fewest. A group of highly shared sequence variants was considered likely to be a technical artifact of the sequencing pipeline. Cytomegalovirus status was reported to be diagnosed by the classifier with high specificity and sensitivity in both the original and validation cohorts. The 87-base-pair reads could not distinguish some IMGT-functional V segments, including TRBV6-2 and TRBV6-3, so those segments were excluded. Only TCR beta chains were sequenced in this cohort, and the absence of alpha or paired-chain data limited detectable features. The authors suggested that the approach could potentially be generalized to other disease states and immunological phenotypes. In a later analysis, about 16,000 TCR beta sequences were associated with specific HLA alleles at a false discovery rate of 0.05. Some 16 rarely observed V segments, including chromosome 9 orphons, were excluded from the earlier analysis of some 590 of the donors because counts were too low. Sequencing depth was assumed to be roughly uniform across donors in the presence/absence analyses, though that assumption may not hold. The study gave a list of under 200 TCR beta chains associated with cytomegalovirus. A later analysis found that HLA-associated TCR beta chains were more clonally expanded and had lower generation probabilities than equally common non-associated chains. Three of the identified cytomegalovirus-associated TCR beta chains were confirmed in vitro to be specific for cytomegalovirus antigens. Across donors, most TCR sequences were observed very rarely, whereas some public TCRs were present in many individuals. Strong co-occurrence of HLA alleles, especially DR and DQ, made assigning TCR associations to individual alleles difficult. According to a later analysis, most CMV-associated TCR beta chains appeared to be HLA-restricted, and the HLA associations seemed to be driven largely by CMV exposure. In a later genetic analysis, a missense DCLRE1C variant was associated with V-gene and J-gene trimming of TCR beta chains, and the association was replicated in an independent cohort. Linkage disequilibrium might explain the correlated functional status among segregating V segments, but an unknown experimental factor could not be ruled out.

The germline V end is reduced by 5 bases and the J end by 6 bases; junction bases left unmatched: 6. The germline V gene supplies CDR1 MDHEN and CDR2 SYDVKM. Reading from cysteine to phenylalanine, the CDR3 counts 15 amino acids. The sequence is cut down to CDR3 DNA, 45 bases in frame from base 1. The cohort comprised around 700 healthy bone marrow donors. At the time of sampling, all cohort members were nominally healthy, though unrecorded immune exposures were likely present. The donor tested CMV seropositive and was one of the 289 seropositive cohort members. Each donor provided a peripheral blood sample, and peripheral blood mononuclear cells were used for TCR beta sequencing. Genomic DNA extraction from the blood cell samples was performed with the Qiagen DNeasy Blood Extraction Kit. The method was the immunoSEQ multiplex PCR assay. The multiplex PCR relied on a mix of 60 forward primers for TCR Vbeta segments and 13 reverse primers for TCR Jbeta segments. The CDR3 region of rearranged TCR beta genes was amplified from genomic DNA by a multiplex PCR assay. On the Illumina HiSeq System, the amplified TCR beta libraries were sequenced as 87-base-pair reads. The source study handled its data this way. Across the 700 or so repertoires, a later analysis counted roughly 84 million unique TCR beta chains, roughly 11 million of which were shared by at least two donors. A nearest-neighbor algorithm error-corrected the raw reads and collapsed the reads into unique sequences, merging closely related sequences to remove PCR and sequencing errors. Alignment of CDR3 sequences to IMGT reference sequences was used to assign V, D and J gene segments. Each retained sequence needed at least a six-nucleotide match to both a V gene segment and a J gene segment. Rearrangements were classified as productive when the CDR3 lacked stop codons and remained in frame with V and J, and all other rearrangements were classified as non-productive. CDR3 was defined according to IMGT convention as the region running from the second conserved V-encoded cysteine to the conserved J-encoded phenylalanine. The earlier analysis of 500 to 650 of the donors excluded any sequence lacking an unambiguous match to a single V gene segment. In an earlier analysis of several hundred of the donors, a V segment was called functional when productive rearrangements were above 56.7%, and segregating when the standard deviation between donors exceeded 5%. A statistical classification framework was developed to diagnose cytomegalovirus status using the catalog of TCR beta chain sequences. In a later analysis, TCR nucleotide sequences were compared against IMGT/GENE-DB human TR gene sequences so that V and J genes could be assigned. Using the TCRdist pipeline, a later analysis assigned CDR3 sequences along with most-parsimonious VDJ recombination scenarios. In a later analysis, each TCR beta chain was defined by its CDR3 amino acid sequence together with its V-gene family, and reads lacking a unique V-gene family were excluded. A later analysis removed 600 or so highly shared, low-generation-probability nucleotide sequences to deal with suspected cross-contamination and a sequencing artifact. For each public chain, a later analysis derived a clonal expansion index from normalized ranks of inferred template counts within each repertoire. Generation probabilities in a later analysis came from a VDJ recombination model fitted to out-of-frame rearrangements, and those results were checked against IGoR. In a later analysis, TCR-TCR, TCR-HLA and TCR-CMV co-occurrence was scored with hypergeometric tests, and a repertoire-size bias correction was applied to TCR pairs. To estimate false discovery rates, a later analysis permuted the HLA or CMV assignments 20 times. In a later analysis, co-occurring TCRs were grouped with DBSCAN, and TCRdist sequence similarity was added when clustering was performed within HLA-allele-positive subsets. Repertoires with fewer than 30,000 or more than 120,000 public chains, plus five repertoires with anomalous nucleotide sharing, were excluded from co-occurrence clustering. TCRdb took this table from immuneACCESS and kept in-frame rearrangements with V and J called. Such tables lack part of the clones; where checked against another copy, unresolved V genes explain under half of the gap, and the rest is unexplained. The D gene and trimming were derived from the DNA, and the V and J assignments and clone size from that table. The sample yields around 80,000 clones; over 60% were counted once. Of the sample, 4% to 4.5% falls within the top ten clones.

Sequencing was carried out using PBMCs. The clonotype was recovered from a male donor in good health and CMV-seropositive. The chain is encoded by TRBV28 joined to TRBJ2-7; 14 of the junction bases match TRBD2. In nucleotides, the sequence is TGTGCCAGCAGTACGACTAGCGGGGGGGCGGTCGAGCAGTACTTC. Protein translation: CASSTTSGGAVEQYF. The full variable domain, completed from the reference TRBV28 and TRBJ2-7 proteins outside the CDR3, reads DVKVTQSSRYLVKRTGEKVFLECVQDMDHENMFWYRQDPGLGLRLIYFSYDVKMKEKGDIPEGYSVSREKKERFSLILESASTNQTSMYLCASSTTSGGAVEQYFGPGTRLTVT.